This T cell receptor (beta chain) derives from a study of TIL therapy for anti-PD-1-resistant metastatic lung cancer. Turning to the study itself: Progressing patients received lymphodepletion, expanded TIL infusion and IL-2. Most patients had lung adenocarcinoma; a few tumors were EGFR-mutant, two ALK-rearranged; half smoked currently or formerly.

The immunoSEQ assay was v3. TCRdb's copy holds only in-frame clones and misses some; the assay was immunoSEQ multiplex PCR. The sample lists 55,000 to 65,000 clones; about 69% were seen once. Germline V CDR1 and CDR2: WSHSY, SAAADI. The CDR3 is 17 amino acids. Deletions cut 4 bases from V and 0 bases from J, with 18 bases between. Notes on the study in general: This highly selected cohort may not generalize to typical lung cancer patients.

Of note for this clone: The antigen is unknown.

The time point here: pre-treatment sample, taken before nivolumab and TIL therapy. Patients were adults with stage 4 NSCLC. The TCR originated in a person aged 25 to 79 with non-small cell lung cancer. The chain is built from TRBV10-2 and TRBJ1-2, with D possibly TRBD1 on 5 matching bases. Material: blood, obtained at baseline. Here the CDR3 reads CASSGGPGISSNYGYTF. The CDR3 DNA sequence: TGCGCCAGCAGTGGAGGGCCAGGGATCTCTTCTAACTATGGCTACACCTTC.